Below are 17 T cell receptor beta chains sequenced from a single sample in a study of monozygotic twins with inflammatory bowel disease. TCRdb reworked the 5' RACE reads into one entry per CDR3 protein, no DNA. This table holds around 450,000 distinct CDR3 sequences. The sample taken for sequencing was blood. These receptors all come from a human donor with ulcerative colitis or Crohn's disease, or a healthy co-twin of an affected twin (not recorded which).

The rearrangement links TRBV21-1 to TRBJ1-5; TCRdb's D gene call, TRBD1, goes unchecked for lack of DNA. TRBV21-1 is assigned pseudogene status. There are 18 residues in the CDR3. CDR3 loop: CASSKVRDRGAINQPQHF.

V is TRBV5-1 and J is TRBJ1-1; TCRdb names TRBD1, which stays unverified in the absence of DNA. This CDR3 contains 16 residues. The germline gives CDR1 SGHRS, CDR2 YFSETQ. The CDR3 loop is CASSNEGQGRRTEAFF.

CDR3 protein: CASRVGQGDTGELFF. This sequence joins TRBV6-1 and TRBJ2-2; TCRdb outputs TRBD1, but without DNA this stays unchecked. The CDR3 is made up of 15 amino acids. CDR1 and CDR2 (germline): MNHNS, SASEGT.

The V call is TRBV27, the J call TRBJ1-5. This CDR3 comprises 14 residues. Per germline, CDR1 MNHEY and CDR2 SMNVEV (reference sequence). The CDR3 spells CASSLNGMGQPQQF.

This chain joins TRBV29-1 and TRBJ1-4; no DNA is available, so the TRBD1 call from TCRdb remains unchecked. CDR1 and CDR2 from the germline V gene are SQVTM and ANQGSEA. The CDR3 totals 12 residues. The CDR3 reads CSVTGGDEKLFF.

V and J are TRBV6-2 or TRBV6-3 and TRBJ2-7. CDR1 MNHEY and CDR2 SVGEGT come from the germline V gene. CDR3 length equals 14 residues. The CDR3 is CASSYLDLFYEQYF.

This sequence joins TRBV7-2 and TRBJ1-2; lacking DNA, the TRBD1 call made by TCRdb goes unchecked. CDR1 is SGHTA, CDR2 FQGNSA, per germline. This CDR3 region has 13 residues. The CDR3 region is CASGTDGNYGYTF.

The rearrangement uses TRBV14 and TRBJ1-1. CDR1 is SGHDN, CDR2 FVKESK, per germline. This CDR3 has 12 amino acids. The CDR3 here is CASSQVSEKAFF.

CDR3 sequence: CSTRGGAGTDTQYF. The J gene is TRBJ2-3, the V gene TRBV20-1; without DNA, the TCRdb call of TRBD1 cannot be checked. The V gene's germline CDR1 is DFQATT and CDR2 SNEGSKA (reference sequence). This CDR3 spans 14 amino acids.

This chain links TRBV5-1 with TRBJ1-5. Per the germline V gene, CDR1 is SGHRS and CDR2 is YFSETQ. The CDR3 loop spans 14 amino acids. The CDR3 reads CASSLGESNQPQHF.

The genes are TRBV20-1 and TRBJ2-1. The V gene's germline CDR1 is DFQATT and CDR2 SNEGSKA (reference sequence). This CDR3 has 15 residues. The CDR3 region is CSALAKIVGYNEQFF.

CDR3 amino acids: CASSFSGLGETQYF. This sequence joins TRBV7-2 and TRBJ2-5. The V gene's germline CDR1 is SGHTA and CDR2 FQGNSA. The CDR3 has 14 amino acids.

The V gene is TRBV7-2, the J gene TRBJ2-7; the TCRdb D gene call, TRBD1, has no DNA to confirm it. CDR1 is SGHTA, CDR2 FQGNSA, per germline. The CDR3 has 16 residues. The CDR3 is CASSLAVSRGLGEQYF.

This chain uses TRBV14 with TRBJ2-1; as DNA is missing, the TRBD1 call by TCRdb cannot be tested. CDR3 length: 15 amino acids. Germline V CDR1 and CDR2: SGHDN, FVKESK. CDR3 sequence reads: CASSPLGRGWNEQFF. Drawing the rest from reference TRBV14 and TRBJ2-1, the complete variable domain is EAGVTQFPSHSVIEKGQTVTLRCDPISGHDNLYWYRRVMGKEIKFLLHFVKESKQDESGMPNNRFLAERTGGTYSTLKVQPAELEDSGVYFCASSPLGRGWNEQFFGPGTRLTVL.

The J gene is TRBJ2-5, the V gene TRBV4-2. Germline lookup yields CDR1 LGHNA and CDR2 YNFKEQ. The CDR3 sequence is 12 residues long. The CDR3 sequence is CASSVVGETQYF.

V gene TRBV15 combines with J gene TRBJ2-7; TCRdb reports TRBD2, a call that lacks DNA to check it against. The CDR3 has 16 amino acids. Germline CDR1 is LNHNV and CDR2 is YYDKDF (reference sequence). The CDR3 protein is CATSREGAGVGYEQYF.

CDR3 in amino acids: CASRIVGRERDYGYTF. This chain uses TRBV12-3 or TRBV12-4 with TRBJ1-2; the D gene TCRdb calls, TRBD1, cannot be checked with no DNA. The CDR3 spans 16 residues.